The 11 T cell receptor beta chains below come from one sample, sequenced in a study of blood T cell repertoires in COVID-19. Here immunoSEQ multiplex PCR was the method, and the copy in TCRdb shows in-frame clones only, minus some. In the table there are around 30,000 clones, about 88% of which are singletons. Material for sequencing was peripheral blood. The receptors come from a human donor with active COVID-19. The donor label of this sample is uncertain.

The V call is TRBV5-5, the J call TRBJ1-3, with D possibly TRBD1 on 6 matching bases. The CDR3 covers 16 residues. In germline, CDR1 is SGHKS, CDR2 YYEKEE (reference sequence). V was trimmed by 4 bases and J by 0 bases, leaving 14 bases between them. The CDR3 DNA is TGTGCCAGCAGCACCACCGGGACACACTCTGGAAACACCATATATTTT. Translated: CASSTTGTHSGNTIYF. Full variable domain (missing parts from reference TRBV5-5 and TRBJ1-3): DAGVTQSPTHLIKTRGQQVTLRCSPISGHKSVSWYQQVLGQGPQFIFQYYEKEERGRGNFPDRFSARQFPNYSSELNVNALLLGDSALYLCASSTTGTHSGNTIYFGEGSWLTVV.

The chain carries TRBV12-3 or TRBV12-4 and TRBJ2-7; D may be TRBD1 (5 bases). V was shortened by 3 bases and J by 1 base, with 7 bases between the two germline ends. The length of the CDR3 is 13 residues. The CDR3 DNA reads as TGTGCCAGCAGTTTCAGGGTTTCCTACGAGCAGTACTTC. This translates into CASSFRVSYEQYF.

The chain has TRBV4-3 and TRBJ1-2; D gene ambiguous. The V gene lost 0 bases and the J gene lost 8 bases, with 13 bases spanning the gap. Germline values: CDR1 LGHNA, CDR2 YSLEER. The CDR3 sequence is 14 residues long. In DNA, the CDR3 is TGCGCCAGCAGCCAAGATCCGGGAATCGGCGGCTACACCTTC. Its translation: CASSQDPGIGGYTF.

This clone was observed a few times. The V call is TRBV6-5, the J call TRBJ2-5; 8 bases are shared with TRBD2. The CDR3 runs to 14 residues. Germline V gene data show CDR1 as MNHEY and CDR2 as SVGAGI. Trimming took 7 bases from V and 5 from J; bases not matched to a gene: 9. CDR3 amino acids: CASTSSGTRETQYF. The CDR3 nucleotides are TGTGCCAGCACCAGTAGCGGGACCAGGGAGACCCAGTACTTC.

This chain joins TRBV6-2 or TRBV6-3 and TRBJ2-7; 7 nucleotides align to TRBD1. V was pared by 6 bases and J by 6 bases, with 8 bases of the junction left unmatched. Germline CDR1 and CDR2: MNHEY and SVGEGT. This CDR3 region has 13 residues. CDR3 in amino acids: CASSPTGQLEQYF. The CDR3 DNA sequence: TGTGCCAGCAGCCCTACGGGACAGCTCGAGCAGTACTTC.

The chain uses TRBV5-4 and TRBJ2-2; tentatively, D is TRBD2 (6 bases). This CDR3 spans 15 amino acids. The V end lost 1 base, the J end lost 5 bases, and 12 bases lay between the germline ends. Germline V gene lookup returns CDR1 SGHNT and CDR2 YYREEE (reference sequence). The CDR3, as DNA: TGTGCCAGCAGCTTGTTAGGAGGGCCAACCGGGGAGCTGTTTTTT. Translating it yields CASSLLGGPTGELFF.

V usage is TRBV7-3 and J usage is TRBJ1-2; 9 bases fit TRBD1. The CDR3 spans 15 residues. Germline CDR1 reads SGHTA; CDR2 reads FQGTGA. V shed 2 bases, J shed 4 bases, and the junction held 5 bases outside the gene matches. The CDR3 DNA is TGTGCCAGCAGCTTATGGCCGGGACAGGGCTATGGCTACACCTTC. This sequence encodes CASSLWPGQGYGYTF.

The chain joins TRBV5-1 to TRBJ2-1; tentatively, D is TRBD2 (5 bases). V lost 2 bases and J 8 bases, leaving 8 bases between the germline ends. Germline V CDR1 and CDR2: SGHRS, YFSETQ. The CDR3 covers 12 residues. The CDR3 here is CASSFGLDEQFF. In DNA form, the CDR3 reads TGCGCCAGCAGCTTTGGACTCGATGAGCAGTTCTTC.

The CDR3 reads CASSISGGAKNIQYF. CDR3 sequence (DNA): TGTGCCAGCAGCATTTCGGGGGGCGCCAAAAACATTCAGTACTTC. The chain couples TRBV11-2 to TRBJ2-4; possibly TRBD2 for D (7 bases). The CDR3 runs to 15 residues. Trimming cost V 5 bases and J 1 base, with 12 bases left between them. Germline V gene lookup returns CDR1 SGHAT and CDR2 FQNNGV.

This clone has a single count. This chain joins TRBV4-1 and TRBJ1-4; D gene uncertain. The CDR3 totals 15 residues. Germline loops: CDR1 MGHRA, CDR2 YSYEKL. V lost 1 base and J 5 bases, leaving 11 bases between the germline ends. The CDR3 is CASSQVAGRNEKLFF. As DNA, the CDR3 is TGCGCCAGCAGCCAAGTGGCGGGAAGAAATGAAAAACTGTTTTTT.

The V call is TRBV10-2, the J call TRBJ1-2, with 9 bases matching TRBD1. V shed 10 bases and J 5 bases; nucleotides not matched to a gene: 11. The germline CDR1 and CDR2 sequences are WSHSY and SAAADI. CDR3 size: 14 residues. CDR3 sequence: CATLGTGQWYGYTF. CDR3 in DNA: TGCGCCACCCTAGGGACAGGGCAATGGTATGGCTACACCTTC.